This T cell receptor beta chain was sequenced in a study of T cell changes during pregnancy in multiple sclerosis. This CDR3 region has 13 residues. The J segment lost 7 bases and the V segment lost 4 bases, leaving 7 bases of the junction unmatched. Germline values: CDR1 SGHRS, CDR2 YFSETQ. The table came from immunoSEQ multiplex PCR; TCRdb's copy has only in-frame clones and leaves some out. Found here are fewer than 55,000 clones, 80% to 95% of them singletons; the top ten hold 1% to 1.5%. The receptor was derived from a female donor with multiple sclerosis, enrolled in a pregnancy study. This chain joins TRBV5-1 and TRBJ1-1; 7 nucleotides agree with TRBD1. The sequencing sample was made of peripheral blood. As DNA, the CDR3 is TGCGCCAGCAGCCACGGACAGGCCCTTGAAGCTTTCTTT. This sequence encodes CASSHGQALEAFF.